This passage covers 7 T cell receptor beta chains from one sample sequenced in a study of multiple sclerosis patients with progressive multifocal leukoencephalopathy. The protocol was immunoSEQ multiplex PCR, while the TCRdb copy is restricted to in-frame clones and leaves out a portion. The sample carries 20,000 to 30,000 clones, 75% to 95% recorded once. This sample's time point: less than 15 months of natalizumab therapy. The sample was PBMCs, taken from a patient treated with natalizumab. These receptors all stem from a man under 40 with multiple sclerosis.

The CDR3 here is CASSYNPIAGQTGELFF. CDR3 DNA: TGTGCCAGCTCTTACAACCCAATAGCGGGTCAGACCGGGGAGCTGTTTTTT. The rearrangement uses TRBV18 and TRBJ2-2; 7 nucleotides align to TRBD2. The CDR3 covers 17 residues. Germline CDR1 and CDR2: KGHSH and LQKENI. V trimming: 6 bases; J trimming: 5 bases; junction bases outside the gene matches: 15.

The genes are TRBV13 and TRBJ2-1, with 8 bases identical to TRBD1. V lost 6 bases, J lost 1 base, and 8 bases stayed unmatched. The CDR3 spans 16 residues. The germline CDR1 and CDR2 sequences are PRHDT and FYEKMQ (reference sequence). CDR3 coding DNA: TGTGCCAGCAGTATTGGTCGACAGGGGTCCTACAATGAGCAGTTCTTC. Protein sequence: CASSIGRQGSYNEQFF. The variable domain in full, completed from reference TRBV13 and TRBJ2-1, reads AAGVIQSPRHLIKEKRETATLKCYPIPRHDTVYWYQQGPGQDPQFLISFYEKMQSDKGSIPDRFSAQQFSDYHSELNMSSLELGDSALYFCASSIGRQGSYNEQFFGPGTRLTVL.

The rearrangement links TRBV29-1 to TRBJ2-2; 7 bases line up with TRBD2. The V gene end was trimmed by 6 bases and the J gene end by 3 bases; junction bases not matched to a gene: 4. Germline CDR1 is SQVTM and CDR2 is ANQGSEA. There are 13 residues in the CDR3. CDR3 in amino acids: CSVPSGYTGELFF. As DNA, the CDR3 is TGCAGCGTACCTAGCGGTTACACCGGGGAGCTGTTTTTT.

The chain recombines TRBV11-2 with TRBJ2-5; 9 bases fit TRBD2. There are 17 residues in the CDR3. The junction had 12 bases not matched to a gene; V was cut back by 7 bases and J by 0 bases. The V gene's germline CDR1 is SGHAT and CDR2 FQNNGV. The CDR3 loop is CASTRGLARPYQETQYF. The CDR3 DNA sequence: TGTGCCAGCACAAGGGGACTAGCTCGTCCCTACCAAGAGACCCAGTACTTC. The variable domain in full, completed from reference TRBV11-2 and TRBJ2-5, reads EAGVAQSPRYKIIEKRQSVAFWCNPISGHATLYWYQQILGQGPKLLIQFQNNGVVDDSQLPKDRFSAERLKGVDSTLKIQPAKLEDSAVYLCASTRGLARPYQETQYFGPGTRLLVL.

The rearrangement links TRBV5-1 to TRBJ1-4; D might be TRBD1 (5 bases). The V gene's germline CDR1 is SGHRS and CDR2 YFSETQ. The V end was cut by 0 bases, the J end by 5 bases, with 17 bases between. The CDR3 extends over 17 amino acids. The CDR3 here is CASSLGTGLGRNEKLFF. DNA of the CDR3: TGCGCCAGCAGCTTGGGGACGGGGCTCGGTAGGAATGAAAAACTGTTTTTT. The variable domain in full, with the rest retrieved from reference TRBV5-1 and TRBJ1-4, is KAGVTQTPRYLIKTRGQQVTLSCSPISGHRSVSWYQQTPGQGLQFLFEYFSETQRNKGNFPGRFSGRQFSNSRSEMNVSTLELGDSALYLCASSLGTGLGRNEKLFFGSGTQLSVL.

V and J are TRBV6-5 and TRBJ2-7, with 8 bases lining up with TRBD2. Germline CDR1 MNHEY, CDR2 SVGAGI. The junction had 7 bases not matched to a gene; V was cut back by 3 bases and J by 6 bases. The CDR3 has 14 amino acids. Here the CDR3 reads CASSYILADGEQYF. As DNA, the CDR3 is TGTGCCAGCAGTTATATACTAGCGGATGGCGAGCAGTACTTC.

The chain carries TRBV4-2 and TRBJ1-5; D unclear. The germline CDR1 and CDR2 sequences are LGHNA and YNFKEQ. The CDR3 has 13 amino acids. V was cut by 2 bases and J by 2 bases, with 4 bases left in between. The CDR3 region is CASSQLGNQPQHF. CDR3 DNA: TGTGCCAGCAGCCAATTGGGCAATCAGCCCCAGCATTTT.